These T cell receptor beta chains were read from a single sample in a study of blood T cell repertoires in COVID-19. The assay was immunoSEQ multiplex PCR, and TCRdb's table has in-frame clones only and misses some. Of 250,000 to 300,000 clones listed, 75% to 90% are singletons. The source material was peripheral blood. These receptors all stem from a young woman with active or convalescent COVID-19. The CDR3 runs from the conserved cysteine through the conserved F or W. D genes are given only for firm matches.

v_call | d_call | cdr3_aa
TRBV24-1 | TRBD1 | CATSDLLDRGPSVTEAFF
TRBV7-2 | TRBD1 | CASSARQGSEAFF
TRBV29-1 | - | CSMHREQGTEAFF
TRBV7-6 | - | CASSRNTRAPQHF
TRBV7-2 | TRBD1 | CASSPNRVTGVNQPQHF
TRBV7-9 | - | CASDLEGRTFNTHTQYF
TRBV7-2 | - | CASSPTGGSSYNSPLHF
TRBV4-2 | - | CASSRREDGYTF
TRBV5-1 | - | CASSLVDSQRGTEAFF
TRBV10-1 | - | CASLDSVMNTQYF
TRBV20-1 | - | CSASGQGLHEQYF
TRBV29-1 | TRBD1 | CSAMTGGSGELFF
TRBV6-2/TRBV6-3 | TRBD2 | CASSSGTSGVAKNIQYF
TRBV7-2 | - | CASSSLGGATVDTQYF
TRBV2 | - | CASSQGGQSYEQYF
TRBV7-3 | TRBD2 | CASSLSGGEQFF
TRBV29-1 | TRBD1 | CSVAGQYNTEAFF
TRBV4-1 | - | CASSQLAGARGYTF
TRBV6-2/TRBV6-3 | - | CASSYHGMGNQPQHF
TRBV19 | TRBD1 | CASSIQTGWGNQPQHF
TRBV30 | TRBD1 | CAWGRGRAEAFF
TRBV5-1 | - | CASKIVSGASYEQYF
TRBV4-1 | - | CASSQDVRLSTEAFF
TRBV10-3 | - | CAISETVYGYTF